This T cell receptor (beta chain) was sequenced in a study of blood T cell repertoires in COVID-19. Produced via immunoSEQ multiplex PCR; TCRdb's table is partial and in-frame only. This sample carries 130,000 to 150,000 clones, 87% of them seen once, and the ten largest clones take around 6.1%. In germline, CDR1 is SNHLY, CDR2 FYNNEI. This CDR3 contains 15 residues. V gave up 9 bases and J gave up 2 bases, with 16 bases separating them. The chain couples TRBV2 to TRBJ2-2; D is possibly TRBD1 (6 bases). The sample consisted of peripheral blood. The source of this sequence is a man aged 80 or over with acute or convalescent COVID-19. The CDR3 loop is CASVPRTANTGELFF. CDR3 nucleotides: TGTGCCAGTGTCCCGCGGACAGCAAACACCGGGGAGCTGTTTTTT.